The clone carrying this T cell receptor (beta chain) was seen a handful of times. Method: immunoSEQ multiplex PCR; TCRdb's copy keeps in-frame clones and lacks some. The sample lists 150,000 to 250,000 clones; roughly 81% were seen once. The source of the sample is a study of cytomegalovirus exposure and HLA in healthy donors. CDR1 is MNHNS, CDR2 SASEGT, per germline. V dropped 6 bases and J dropped 0; count of bases not matched to a gene: 5. There are 15 residues in the CDR3. This TCR was sampled from a woman in her 30s in good health and CMV-seronegative. The chain couples TRBV6-1 to TRBJ1-3, with 7 bases matching TRBD1. The source material was PBMCs. CDR3 protein: CASSLGQSSGNTIYF. DNA for the CDR3: TGTGCCAGCAGCCTGGGACAGAGCTCTGGAAACACCATATATTTT.